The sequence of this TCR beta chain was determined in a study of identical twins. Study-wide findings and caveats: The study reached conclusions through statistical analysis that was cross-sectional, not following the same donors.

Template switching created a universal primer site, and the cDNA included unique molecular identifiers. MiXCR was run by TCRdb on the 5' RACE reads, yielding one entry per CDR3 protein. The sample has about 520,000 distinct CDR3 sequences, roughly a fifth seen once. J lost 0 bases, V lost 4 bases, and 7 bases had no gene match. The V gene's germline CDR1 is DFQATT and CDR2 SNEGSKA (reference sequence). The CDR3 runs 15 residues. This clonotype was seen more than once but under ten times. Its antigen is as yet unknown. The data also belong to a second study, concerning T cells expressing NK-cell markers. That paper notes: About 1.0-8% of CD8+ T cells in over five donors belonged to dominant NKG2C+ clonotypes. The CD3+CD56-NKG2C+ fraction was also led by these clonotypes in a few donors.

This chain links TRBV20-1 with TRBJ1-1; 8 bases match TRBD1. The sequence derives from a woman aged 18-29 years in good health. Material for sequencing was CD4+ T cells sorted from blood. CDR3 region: CSATGGRRLNTEAFF. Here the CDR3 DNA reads TGCAGTGCTACAGGGGGCCGGCGTTTGAACACTGAAGCTTTCTTT.